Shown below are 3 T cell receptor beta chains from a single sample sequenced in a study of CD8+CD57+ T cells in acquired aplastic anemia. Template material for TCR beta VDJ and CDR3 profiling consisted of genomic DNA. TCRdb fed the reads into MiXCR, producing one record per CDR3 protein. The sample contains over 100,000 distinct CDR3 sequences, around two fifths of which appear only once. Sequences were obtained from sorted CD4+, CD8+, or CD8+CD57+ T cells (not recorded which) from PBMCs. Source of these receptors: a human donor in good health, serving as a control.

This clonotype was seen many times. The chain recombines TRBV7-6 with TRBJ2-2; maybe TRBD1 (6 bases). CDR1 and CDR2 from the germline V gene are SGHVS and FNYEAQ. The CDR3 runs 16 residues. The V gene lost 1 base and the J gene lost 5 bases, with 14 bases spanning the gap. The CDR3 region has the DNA TGTGCCAGCAGCTTAGTTACGGCAGGGGAGACCGGGGAGCTGTTTTTT. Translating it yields CASSLVTAGETGELFF.

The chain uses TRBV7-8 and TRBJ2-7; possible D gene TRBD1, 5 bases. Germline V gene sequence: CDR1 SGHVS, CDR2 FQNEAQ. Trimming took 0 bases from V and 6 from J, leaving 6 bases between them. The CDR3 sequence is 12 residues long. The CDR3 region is CASSLARGEQYF. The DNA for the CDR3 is TGTGCCAGCAGCTTAGCAAGGGGCGAGCAGTACTTC.

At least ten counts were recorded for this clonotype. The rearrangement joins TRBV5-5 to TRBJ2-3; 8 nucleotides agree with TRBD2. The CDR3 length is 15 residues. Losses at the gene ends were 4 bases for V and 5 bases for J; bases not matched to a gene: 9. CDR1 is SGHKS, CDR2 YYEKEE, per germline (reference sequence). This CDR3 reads CASSARGAGVDTQYF. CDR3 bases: TGTGCCAGCAGCGCCCGGGGAGCGGGAGTAGATACGCAGTATTTT.